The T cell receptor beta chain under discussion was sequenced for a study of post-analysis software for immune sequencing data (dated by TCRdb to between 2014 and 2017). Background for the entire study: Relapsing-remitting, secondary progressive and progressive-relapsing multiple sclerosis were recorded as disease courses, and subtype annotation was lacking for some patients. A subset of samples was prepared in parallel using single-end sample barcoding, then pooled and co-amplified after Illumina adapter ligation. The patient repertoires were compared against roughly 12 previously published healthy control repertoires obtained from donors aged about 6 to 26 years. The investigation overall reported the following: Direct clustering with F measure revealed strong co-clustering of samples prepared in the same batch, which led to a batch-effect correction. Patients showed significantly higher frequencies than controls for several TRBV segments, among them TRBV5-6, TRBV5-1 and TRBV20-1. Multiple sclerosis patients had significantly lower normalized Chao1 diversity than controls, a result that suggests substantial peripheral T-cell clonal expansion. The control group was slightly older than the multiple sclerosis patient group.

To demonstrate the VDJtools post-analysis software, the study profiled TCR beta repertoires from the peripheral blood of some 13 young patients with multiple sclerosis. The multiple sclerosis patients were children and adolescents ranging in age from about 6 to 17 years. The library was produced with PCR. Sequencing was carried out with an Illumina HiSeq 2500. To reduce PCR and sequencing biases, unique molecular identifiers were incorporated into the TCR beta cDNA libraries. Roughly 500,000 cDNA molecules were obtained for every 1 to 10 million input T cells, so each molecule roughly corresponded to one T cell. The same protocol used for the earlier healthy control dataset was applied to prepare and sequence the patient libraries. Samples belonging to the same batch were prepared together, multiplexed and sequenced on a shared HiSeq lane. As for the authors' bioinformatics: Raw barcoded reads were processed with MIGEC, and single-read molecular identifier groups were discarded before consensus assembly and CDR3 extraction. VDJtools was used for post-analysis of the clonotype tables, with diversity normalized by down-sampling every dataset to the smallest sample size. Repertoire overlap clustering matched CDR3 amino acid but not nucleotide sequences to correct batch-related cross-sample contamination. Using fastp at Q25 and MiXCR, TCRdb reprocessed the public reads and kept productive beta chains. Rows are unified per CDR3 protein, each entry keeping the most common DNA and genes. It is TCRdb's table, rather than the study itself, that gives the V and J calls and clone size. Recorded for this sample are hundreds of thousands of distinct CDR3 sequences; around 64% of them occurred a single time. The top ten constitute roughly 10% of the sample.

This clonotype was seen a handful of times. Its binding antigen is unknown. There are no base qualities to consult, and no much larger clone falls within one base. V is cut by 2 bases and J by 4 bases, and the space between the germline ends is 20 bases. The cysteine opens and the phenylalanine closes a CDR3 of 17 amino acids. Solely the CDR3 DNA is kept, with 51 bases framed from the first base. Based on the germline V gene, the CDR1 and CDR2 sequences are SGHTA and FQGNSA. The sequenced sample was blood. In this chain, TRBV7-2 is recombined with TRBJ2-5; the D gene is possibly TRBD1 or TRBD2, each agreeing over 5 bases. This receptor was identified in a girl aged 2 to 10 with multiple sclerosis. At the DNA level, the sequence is TGTGCCAGCAGCTTAAAGGGGAGACCAAGAGTGGCAGAGACCCAGTACTTC. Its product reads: CASSLKGRPRVAETQYF.